The rows below give T cell receptor beta chains drawn from one sample of a study of blood T cell repertoires in COVID-19. Profiling relied on immunoSEQ multiplex PCR, and the TCRdb table lists in-frame clones only, not all of them. In the table there are approximately 150,000 clones, 75% to 85% of which are singletons. The source material was peripheral blood. These receptors all stem from a human donor in a cohort sampled during active COVID-19. The CDR3 runs from the conserved cysteine through the conserved F or W. D genes are given only for firm matches. Clone size, where shown, is once, few, many, or a class for clones that have expanded.

d_call j_call clone_size v_call cdr3_nt cdr3_aa
TRBD2 TRBJ2-1 once TRBV14 TGTGCCAGCAGCCCGACTCTAGCGGCGAGCTCCTACAATGAGCAGTTCTTC CASSPTLAASSYNEQFF
NA TRBJ1-1 NA TRBV5-4 TGTGCCAGCAGCCAAGGGGGAGGGATGGACACTGAAGCTTTCTTT CASSQGGGMDTEAFF
NA TRBJ1-5 NA TRBV7-8 TGTGCCAGCAGCTTACAGGGTTATAGCAATCAGCCCCAGCATTTT CASSLQGYSNQPQHF
TRBD1 TRBJ1-2 few TRBV4-3 TGCGCCAGCAGCCCTTACGGGACAGGGGGAAGAGGCTACACCTTC CASSPYGTGGRGYTF
NA TRBJ1-5 few TRBV18 TGTGCCAGCTCACCGGAGGGGGGAGGGATCGATCAGCCCCAGCATTTT CASSPEGGGIDQPQHF
NA TRBJ2-7 NA TRBV6-5 TGTGCCAGCCGAGGTCAGACCCTTTCCTACGAGCAGTACTTC CASRGQTLSYEQYF
TRBD2 TRBJ2-7 NA TRBV7-2 TGTGCCAGCAGCTTAGGACTAGCGGGGCCCCTCTACGAGCAGTACTTC CASSLGLAGPLYEQYF
TRBD2 TRBJ2-5 NA TRBV28 TGTGCCAGCAGTTTAGGAGCGGGAGGGCAAGAGACCCAGTACTTC CASSLGAGGQETQYF
NA TRBJ1-2 NA TRBV3-1/TRBV3-2 TGTGCCAGCAGCCGAAGCCCGGCGGATGGCTACACCTTC CASSRSPADGYTF
NA TRBJ1-1 NA TRBV29-1 TGCAGCGTTGTTGGGGGCGCGGGTACTGAAGCTTTCTTT CSVVGGAGTEAFF
NA TRBJ2-7 NA TRBV21-1 TGTGCCAGCAGCTCAAAGAGGGACAGTCTTTCCGAGCAGTACTTC CASSSKRDSLSEQYF
TRBD1 TRBJ1-6 NA TRBV27 TGTGCCAGCAGTTTAAAAGCCCCAGGGGGTTCACCCCTCCACTTT CASSLKAPGGSPLHF
TRBD1 TRBJ1-1 few TRBV6-5 TGTGCCAGCATGGGACAGCCGAACACTGAAGCTTTCTTT CASMGQPNTEAFF
NA TRBJ2-7 NA TRBV7-8 TGTGCCAGCAGCCCCCAGGGGGGAGAGCAGTACTTC CASSPQGGEQYF
NA TRBJ2-7 NA TRBV2 TGTGCCAGCAGAGCTTTGTACGAGCAGTACTTC CASRALYEQYF
NA TRBJ2-2 once TRBV30 TGTGCCTGGGAGCAGGGGCACGGGGAGCTGTTTTTT CAWEQGHGELFF
TRBD1 TRBJ1-3 NA TRBV29-1 TGCAGCGTTGGACAGGGGAGTAGAAACACCATATATTTT CSVGQGSRNTIYF
TRBD1 TRBJ2-1 NA TRBV7-7 TGTGCCAGCAGCTTATTCGGGACAGGGTCCTACAATGAGCAGTTCTTC CASSLFGTGSYNEQFF
NA TRBJ1-4 NA TRBV7-9 TGTGCCAGCAGCCCTCCCGGACTGGCCGGTGGGGAAAAACTGTTTTTT CASSPPGLAGGEKLFF
NA TRBJ1-2 NA TRBV28 TGTGCCAGCAGTTTGGCCCCCGCGACAAGTAATGGCTACACCTTC CASSLAPATSNGYTF
TRBD1 TRBJ1-2 once TRBV19 TGTGCCAGTAGTGGACAGGGGGCCTTTAACTATGGCTACACCTTC CASSGQGAFNYGYTF
NA TRBJ2-3 NA TRBV10-1 TGCGCCAGCAGTGAAGACATCCCAGCAGATACGCAGTATTTT CASSEDIPADTQYF
NA TRBJ1-1 few TRBV28 TGTGCCAGCACCACTAACTCTCGGGGAAGGAGGGCTTTCTTT CASTTNSRGRRAFF
TRBD1 TRBJ1-6 once TRBV28 TGTGCCAGCAGTTCCTTCCGGGACAGGGGATCCCTAAATTCACCCCTCCACTTT CASSSFRDRGSLNSPLHF
NA TRBJ1-1 NA TRBV29-1 TGCAGCGTGATGGGGGACATGAACACTGAAGCTTTCTTT CSVMGDMNTEAFF
NA TRBJ1-1 few TRBV5-3 TGTGCCAGAAGCCCCCGGACGGGGGTTCAGAACACTGAAGCTTTCTTT CARSPRTGVQNTEAFF
NA TRBJ1-2 NA TRBV5-1 TGCGCCAGCAGCTTGACAGGGTCCGATGGCTACACCTTC CASSLTGSDGYTF